Presented here are 17 T cell receptor beta chains from one specimen sequenced in a study of Graves' ophthalmopathy and Graves' hyperthyroidism. Amplifying from RNA transcripts, the study obtained TCR beta CDR3 regions. First-round RT-PCR relied on HTBI primers, and a second-round multiplex PCR came next. Using its own MiXCR run on the multiplex PCR reads, TCRdb lists one record per CDR3 protein. The sample lists hundreds of thousands of distinct CDR3 sequences; about 38% were seen once. Sequenced material: peripheral blood. These TCRs come from an adult man with Graves' ophthalmopathy.

Regarding this clonotype: Being one base from a much bigger clone, this may be a read error. The chain has TRBV7-2 and TRBJ2-5; 7 bases are a match to TRBD2. The CDR3 sequence is 16 residues long. Per germline, CDR1 SGHTA and CDR2 FQGNSA. Losses at the gene ends were 1 base for V and 4 bases for J; bases not matched to a gene: 9. CDR3 DNA: TGTGCCAGCAGCTTAGTCGTGGGAGGGCCGAGAGAGACCCAGTACTTC. It yields the protein CASSLVVGGPRETQYF.

This clonotype showed up many times. The rearrangement uses TRBV29-1 and TRBJ1-1; 7 nucleotides line up with TRBD1. This CDR3 region has 14 residues. The trim removed 4 bases at V and 1 base at J, leaving 6 bases unmatched. The germline V gene encodes CDR1 SQVTM and CDR2 ANQGSEA. CDR3 residues: CSVVPTGKNTEAFF. CDR3 coding DNA: TGCAGCGTTGTGCCGACAGGGAAGAACACTGAAGCTTTCTTT.

The chain employs TRBV7-9 and TRBJ1-5; a possible D gene is TRBD1 (5 bases). The CDR3 totals 16 residues. With 2 bases removed from V and 7 bases from J, the gap between germline ends came to 18 bases. Germline V gives CDR1 SEHNR, CDR2 FQNEAQ (reference sequence). CDR3 nucleotide sequence: TGTGCCAGCAGCTTAATGGGTGGGGGGAAACGACAGCCCCAGCATTTT. It yields the protein CASSLMGGGKRQPQHF.

This clonotype came up many times. The chain is built from TRBV29-1 and TRBJ2-5; 8 bases are shared with TRBD2. CDR1 SQVTM and CDR2 ANQGSEA come from the germline V gene. This CDR3 contains 18 residues. J lost 6 bases, V lost 0 bases, and 18 bases had no gene match. The CDR3 sequence is CSVEEVHGRAFSGKTQYF. CDR3 DNA: TGCAGCGTTGAAGAAGTTCACGGGAGGGCCTTTTCTGGGAAGACCCAGTACTTC.

This chain joins TRBV30 and TRBJ1-1; D unresolved. The CDR3 covers 11 residues. The germline gives CDR1 GTSNPN, CDR2 SVGIG (reference sequence). Deletions cut 1 base from V and 6 bases from J, with 6 bases between. The CDR3 DNA sequence: TGTGCCTGGAGTGAGGGCTCTGAAGCTTTCTTT. Translation: CAWSEGSEAFF.

With respect to this clonotype: Here the CDR3 omits its conserved ending phenylalanine or tryptophan, so a read error is the likely source. The chain carries TRBV19 and TRBJ1-1; possible D gene TRBD1, 6 bases. Germline CDR1 is LNHDA and CDR2 is SQIVND (reference sequence). The CDR3 consists of 17 residues. The ends were cut back, 0 bases at V and 3 bases at J, with 17 bases in the middle. As DNA, the CDR3 is TGTGCCAGTAGTATAGATTCGGTAGGGGGGGCTTACACTGAAGCTTTCTCT. Protein product: CASSIDSVGGAYTEAFS.

The CDR3: CASSLGWGEGYTF. CDR3 sequence (DNA): TGTGCCAGCAGCTTAGGATGGGGTGAAGGCTACACCTTC. This chain uses TRBV7-9 with TRBJ1-2; D is undetermined. Trimming shortened V by 1 base and J by 8 bases, and 11 bases separated the two germline ends. Germline-derived CDR1 and CDR2 are SEHNR and FQNEAQ (reference sequence). This CDR3 contains 13 residues.

This clonotype was observed many times. The chain links TRBV6-6 to TRBJ1-6; TRBD1 matches 8 bases. V shed 5 bases and J 8 bases; nucleotides not matched to a gene: 8. From germline, CDR1 is MNHNY and CDR2 SVGAGI (reference sequence). This CDR3 is built from 15 residues. The CDR3 here is CASSEVGQGYSPLHF. CDR3 nucleotides: TGTGCCAGCAGTGAAGTAGGACAGGGCTATTCACCCCTCCACTTT.

The V call is TRBV29-1, the J call TRBJ2-7, with 10 bases identical to TRBD2. The germline V gene has CDR1 SQVTM and CDR2 ANQGSEA. The junction had 7 bases not matched to a gene; V was cut back by 3 bases and J by 5 bases. CDR3 length: 14 amino acids. The CDR3 nucleotides read TGCAGCGTTGATGCAAGCGGGGGGGTACACGAGCAGTACTTC. The encoded protein is CSVDASGGVHEQYF.

This clonotype was observed a single time. The genes are TRBV20-1 and TRBJ1-5; a possible D gene is TRBD1 (5 bases). The germline V gene has CDR1 DFQATT and CDR2 SNEGSKA (reference sequence). The CDR3 consists of 13 residues. V shed 0 bases and J shed 7 bases, with 10 bases lying between them. The CDR3 reads CSARDMRDQPQHF. CDR3 DNA: TGCAGTGCTAGAGATATGAGGGACCAGCCCCAGCATTTT.

This clonotype was observed a single time. A read error may produce the germline difference seen at one junction end. The V call is TRBV7-9, the J call TRBJ1-3; no definite D call. Germline-derived CDR1 and CDR2 are SEHNR and FQNEAQ (reference sequence). CDR3 length equals 13 residues. CDR3 bases: TGCGCCAGCAGCCTTTTCACTGGAAACACCATATATTTT. It is translated as CASSLFTGNTIYF.

The sample holds many counts of this clonotype. V is TRBV19 and J is TRBJ1-2, with 8 bases matching TRBD1. CDR1 is LNHDA and CDR2 is SQIVND in the germline V gene (reference sequence). The CDR3 is 15 amino acids. Trimming took 5 bases from V and 6 from J; bases not matched to a gene: 11. CDR3 residues: CASSPRTGTWDGYTF. In DNA, the CDR3 is TGTGCCAGTAGTCCAAGGACAGGGACGTGGGATGGCTACACCTTC.

This clonotype was found a few times. The chain combines TRBV4-1 with TRBJ2-7, with D uncertain. In germline, CDR1 is MGHRA, CDR2 YSYEKL. The CDR3 contains 14 residues. Deletions cut 0 bases from V and 4 bases from J, with 10 bases between. The CDR3 spells CASSQESPGYEQYF. CDR3 DNA sequence: TGCGCCAGCAGCCAAGAATCGCCTGGTTACGAGCAGTACTTC.

The chain combines TRBV20-1 with TRBJ1-2; D is possibly TRBD1 (6 bases). Trimming took 5 bases from V and 5 from J, leaving 18 bases between them. This CDR3 region has 14 residues. Germline V lookup: CDR1 DFQATT, CDR2 SNEGSKA (reference sequence). The CDR3 region is CSASEGGGGYGYTF. Written as DNA, the CDR3 is TGCAGTGCTTCCGAGGGGGGGGGTGGGTATGGCTACACCTTC.

As concerns this clonotype: Being one base from a much bigger clone, this may be a read error. This chain links TRBV24-1 with TRBJ1-1, with 7 positions matching TRBD1. From germline, CDR1 is KGHDR and CDR2 SFDVKD. This CDR3 contains 15 residues. CDR3 residues: CASSSYRGGNSEAFF. DNA of the CDR3: TGTGCCAGCAGCTCGTACAGGGGAGGGAACAGTGAAGCTTTCTTT.

This clonotype has more than one count but fewer than ten. This chain connects TRBV7-9 to TRBJ2-2, with 8 bases that match TRBD2. There are 15 residues in the CDR3. Germline CDR1 is SEHNR and CDR2 is FQNEAQ (reference sequence). V was clipped by 5 bases and J by 4 bases; unmatched bases: 6. CDR3: CASSPGGAATGELFF. Written as DNA, the CDR3 is TGTGCCAGCAGCCCCGGGGGGGCCGCCACCGGGGAGCTGTTTTTT.

This clonotype was detected many times. Here the CDR3 DNA reads TGTGCCAGCAGCCGAGATTGGGGTACCGGGGAGCTGTTTTTT. Translating gives CASSRDWGTGELFF. The rearrangement links TRBV14 to TRBJ2-2; D is unresolved. Germline values: CDR1 SGHDN, CDR2 FVKESK. Trimming stripped 4 bases from V and 5 bases from J, with 11 bases between. The CDR3 runs 14 residues. The full variable domain, its missing parts supplied by reference TRBV14 and TRBJ2-2, is EAGVTQFPSHSVIEKGQTVTLRCDPISGHDNLYWYRRVMGKEIKFLLHFVKESKQDESGMPNNRFLAERTGGTYSTLKVQPAELEDSGVYFCASSRDWGTGELFFGEGSRLTVL.